The entry below gives a single T cell receptor (beta chain) sequence along with its context. Its target is not known. Each donor supplied around 9.6 milliliters of peripheral blood. This record comes from a study of blood T cells in healthy people across ages. Study-wide results and caveats: Age showed a roughly linear inverse relationship with TCR beta diversity per million T cells.

For the second PCR, which ran for about 7 to 11 cycles, a sample-barcoded 5' primer and a J-beta primer mix were used. Each CDR3 protein is one row after TCRdb ran MiXCR on the 5' RACE reads. The sample carries 780,000 or so distinct CDR3 sequences, 56% recorded once. The CDR3 covers 16 residues. V was clipped by 6 bases and J by 4 bases, with 22 bases between them. Germline V gives CDR1 MNHEY, CDR2 SVGEGT. The TCR was taken from a man aged 35 to 55 in good health. The chain links TRBV6-2 or TRBV6-3 to TRBJ2-7, with D possibly being TRBD1 (5 bases). The specimen was blood. The CDR3 is CASSSPHTGRVYEQYF. CDR3 DNA sequence: TGTGCCAGCAGCTCCCCTCACACCGGCAGGGTATACGAGCAGTACTTC.